These 26 T cell receptor beta chains were sequenced from one sample in a study of shared clonotypes between healthy human individuals. Sequencing was performed with immunoSEQ multiplex PCR; in TCRdb, only in-frame clones are kept and a portion is missing. This table has millions of clones, roughly 92% appearing once. Sequencing input: naive CD4+ T cells sorted from blood. Subset indicated: CD45RA+ positively selected. These receptors were obtained from a man aged 18 to 29 in good health.

In the case of this clone: Other DNA sequences in this sample translate to the same CDR3. The CDR3 coding sequence is TGTGCCAGCAGCTTGGGCCGGGGAACTGAAGCTTTCTTT. It translates to CASSLGRGTEAFF. The J gene is TRBJ1-1, the V gene TRBV5-6, with D unresolved. V was trimmed by 0 bases and J by 5 bases, leaving 8 bases between them. The CDR3 length is 13 residues. From germline, CDR1 is SGHDT and CDR2 YYEEEE. The whole variable domain, filled in from reference TRBV5-6 and TRBJ1-1, reads DAGVTQSPTHLIKTRGQQVTLRCSPKSGHDTVSWYQQALGQGPQFIFQYYEEEERQRGNFPDRFSGHQFPNYSSELNVNALLLGDSALYLCASSLGRGTEAFFGQGTRLTVV.

This clone was detected a few times. The chain is built from TRBV27 and TRBJ1-6; TRBD1 matches 8 bases. This CDR3 has 16 residues. V dropped 5 bases and J dropped 5; count of bases not matched to a gene: 8. Germline loops: CDR1 MNHEY, CDR2 SMNVEV (reference sequence). CDR3 in amino acids: CASSAPTGVNNSPLHF. CDR3 in DNA: TGTGCCAGCAGTGCACCGACAGGGGTAAATAATTCACCCCTCCACTTT.

The CDR3 region is CASTDTWNEQYF. The DNA of the CDR3 is TGCGCCAGCACCGACACCTGGAACGAGCAGTACTTC. The V gene is TRBV5-1, the J gene TRBJ2-7, with D unresolved. Trimming removed 6 bases from V and 5 bases from J, with 12 bases in between. This CDR3 is built from 12 residues. CDR1 is SGHRS, CDR2 YFSETQ, per germline.

Worth noting for this clone: Other DNA sequences from this sample encode an identical CDR3 as well. The J gene is TRBJ2-7, the V gene TRBV6-6; 7 bases align to TRBD1. CDR3 size: 14 residues. V shed 3 bases and J 1 base; nucleotides not matched to a gene: 3. CDR1 is MNHNY and CDR2 is SVGAGI in the germline V gene (reference sequence). This CDR3 is CASSYGTESYEQYF. The CDR3, as DNA: TGTGCCAGCAGTTATGGGACAGAATCCTACGAGCAGTACTTC.

This clone has more than one count but fewer than ten. The chain links TRBV9 to TRBJ1-2, with 9 bases matching TRBD1. V lost 5 bases to trimming and J lost 1 base; unmatched junction nucleotides: 3. The germline V gene encodes CDR1 SGDLS and CDR2 YYNGEE. There are 14 residues in the CDR3. The CDR3 reads CASRRTGDNYGYTF. CDR3 DNA: TGTGCCAGCAGACGGACAGGGGATAACTATGGCTACACCTTC.

This rearrangement joins TRBV6-5 to TRBJ1-1; the D gene is possibly TRBD1 (5 bases). Germline CDR1 MNHEY, CDR2 SVGAGI. The CDR3 is 12 amino acids. Trimming left V 10 bases short and J 1 base short, with 10 bases between. This CDR3 is CATRVGNTEAFF. CDR3 DNA: TGTGCCACCAGGGTTGGGAACACTGAAGCTTTCTTT.

The genes are TRBV2 and TRBJ2-5, with 14 bases lining up with TRBD2. Looked up from germline, CDR1 is SNHLY and CDR2 is FYNNEI. V trimming: 3 bases; J trimming: 5 bases; junction bases outside the gene matches: 5. The CDR3 totals 16 residues. The CDR3: CASSDPGLAGDETQYF. The CDR3 region has the DNA TGTGCCAGCAGTGACCCGGGACTAGCGGGAGACGAGACCCAGTACTTC.

This chain uses TRBV6-1 with TRBJ1-2; 8 bases are a match to TRBD1. CDR1 MNHNS and CDR2 SASEGT come from the germline V gene. The CDR3 has 14 residues. Losses at the gene ends were 1 base for V and 5 bases for J; bases not matched to a gene: 3. The CDR3, as DNA: TGTGCCAGCAGTGAAGGGGACAGGAGATATGGCTACACCTTC. Translating gives CASSEGDRRYGYTF.

The V call is TRBV12-2, the J call TRBJ2-7; no DNA check was done on the table's D call, TRBD2. TRBV12-2 constitutes a pseudogene. The CDR3 runs to 14 residues. CDR3 in amino acids: CASRLRYRVDEQYF. The CDR3 DNA sequence: TGTGCAAGTCGCTTGAGATACCGCGTCGACGAGCAGTACTTC.

The gene calls are TRBV4-1 and TRBJ1-6; 8 bases agree with TRBD1. V lost 0 bases to trimming and J lost 5 bases; unmatched junction nucleotides: 12. The V gene's germline CDR1 is MGHRA and CDR2 YSYEKL. The CDR3 loop spans 19 amino acids. The CDR3 sequence: CASSQEGGRDRPHNSPLHF. Written as DNA, the CDR3 is TGCGCCAGCAGCCAAGAAGGAGGGAGGGACAGGCCCCATAATTCACCCCTCCACTTT.

The chain joins TRBV5-3 to TRBJ2-2; possibly TRBD1 for D (5 bases). Being an ORF, TRBV5-3 has a function that is uncertain. V was pared by 5 bases and J by 6 bases, with 11 bases between. The CDR3 consists of 13 residues. CDR3 nucleotides: TGTGCCAGAAGGTACCAGGGTCCCGGGGAGCTGTTTTTT. Protein product: CARRYQGPGELFF.

The CDR3 region is CASSAPGLGGNQPQHF. In DNA, the CDR3 is TGTGCCAGCAGCGCCCCGGGGCTGGGGGGCAATCAGCCCCAGCATTTT. The rearrangement uses TRBV2 and TRBJ1-5; possible D gene TRBD1, 5 bases. Germline V lookup: CDR1 SNHLY, CDR2 FYNNEI. This CDR3 has 16 amino acids. V lost 6 bases and J 2 bases, leaving 17 bases between the germline ends. The whole variable domain, filled in from reference TRBV2 and TRBJ1-5, reads EPEVTQTPSHQVTQMGQEVILRCVPISNHLYFYWYRQILGQKVEFLVSFYNNEISEKSEIFDDQFSVERPDGSNFTLKIRSTKLEDSAMYFCASSAPGLGGNQPQHFGDGTRLSIL.

This clone was seen a single time. V and J are TRBV4-1 and TRBJ2-3, with D tentatively TRBD2 (5 bases). The CDR3 contains 15 residues. The germline gives CDR1 MGHRA, CDR2 YSYEKL. Trimming removed 1 base from V and 4 bases from J, with 12 bases in between. CDR3 DNA sequence: TGCGCCAGCAGCCAAGCCGAGGGCCGGGCAGATACGCAGTATTTT. It yields the protein CASSQAEGRADTQYF.

This chain uses TRBV11-2 with TRBJ2-5, with TRBD1 identical over 7 bases. V was pared by 5 bases and J by 1 base, with 10 bases of the junction left unmatched. This CDR3 comprises 16 residues. From germline, CDR1 is SGHAT and CDR2 FQNNGV. DNA for the CDR3: TGTGCCAGCAGCCGGGGTTTCACAGGGGCCCAAGAGACCCAGTACTTC. It codes for CASSRGFTGAQETQYF.

The V call is TRBV10-1, the J call TRBJ2-7, with D perhaps matching TRBD1 or TRBD2 (6 bases each). The CDR3 covers 16 residues. The V end lost 0 bases, the J end lost 6 bases, and 18 bases lay between the germline ends. Germline V gene lookup returns CDR1 WNHNN and CDR2 SYGVQD (reference sequence). The CDR3 DNA sequence: TGCGCCAGCAGTGAGTCGTCGGAGGGGGTGTTGGTCGAGCAGTACTTC. Encoded protein: CASSESSEGVLVEQYF.

V usage is TRBV18 and J usage is TRBJ2-1; 7 bases fit TRBD1. Per germline, CDR1 KGHSH and CDR2 LQKENI. The CDR3 sequence is 15 residues long. Trimming removed 6 bases from V and 5 bases from J; junction bases left unmatched: 10. For the CDR3, the DNA is TGTGCCAGCTCGCCGACAGGGCTGGGCCACAATGAGCAGTTCTTC. Residues: CASSPTGLGHNEQFF.

Only one count was recorded for this clone. V gene TRBV20-1 combines with J gene TRBJ2-7, with 7 bases matching TRBD1. Germline trimming cut 6 bases from V and 5 bases from J; bases unmatched to any gene: 4. The CDR3 runs to 11 residues. Germline CDR1 and CDR2: DFQATT and SNEGSKA (reference sequence). The CDR3 nucleotides are TGCAGTGCAGGGGGCATAAACGAGCAGTACTTC. Amino acids: CSAGGINEQYF.

This chain links TRBV4-1 with TRBJ1-2; D is perhaps TRBD1 (5 bases). V was cut by 0 bases and J by 8 bases, with 19 bases left in between. Germline CDR1 MGHRA, CDR2 YSYEKL. This CDR3 region has 16 residues. CDR3 DNA sequence: TGCGCCAGCAGCCAAGAGGCAGGGTTAGAGGTAGGGGGCTACACCTTC. Translated, it gives CASSQEAGLEVGGYTF.

V is TRBV11-2 and J is TRBJ2-7; 7 bases fit TRBD1. After removal of 5 bases from V and 2 bases from J, the junction contained 9 bases not matched to a gene. The CDR3 consists of 15 residues. Looked up from germline, CDR1 is SGHAT and CDR2 is FQNNGV. The CDR3 DNA follows: TGTGCCAGCAGCCACCGAGGACAGGCGACCTACGAGCAGTACTTC. This gives the protein CASSHRGQATYEQYF.

This chain links TRBV10-3 with TRBJ2-3; 15 bases fit TRBD2. This CDR3 has 19 residues. V lost 3 bases, J lost 3 bases, and 10 bases stayed unmatched. Germline V gene data show CDR1 as ENHRY and CDR2 as SYGVKD. This chain's CDR3 is CAISDFLRTSGRETDTQYF. CDR3 nucleotides: TGTGCCATCAGTGATTTTTTAAGGACTAGCGGGAGGGAAACAGATACGCAGTATTTT.

This chain's CDR3 is CASSLGASGSSYTQYF. Written as DNA, the CDR3 is TGCGCCAGCAGCTTGGGGGCTAGCGGGAGCTCATATACGCAGTATTTT. This rearrangement joins TRBV5-1 to TRBJ2-3; TRBD2 agrees at 10 bases. CDR3 length: 16 amino acids. Germline V CDR1 and CDR2: SGHRS, YFSETQ. The V segment lost 0 bases and the J segment 7 bases; nucleotides outside the gene matches: 8. Filled out from reference TRBV5-1 and TRBJ2-3, the complete variable domain reads KAGVTQTPRYLIKTRGQQVTLSCSPISGHRSVSWYQQTPGQGLQFLFEYFSETQRNKGNFPGRFSGRQFSNSRSEMNVSTLELGDSALYLCASSLGASGSSYTQYFGPGTRLTVL.

On this clone itself: The sample has other DNA sequences that encode this CDR3 too. This chain links TRBV6-1 with TRBJ1-1; 8 bases match TRBD1. Germline CDR1 and CDR2: MNHNS and SASEGT. CDR3 length: 13 amino acids. J gave up 4 bases and V 4 bases, and 2 bases lay outside the gene matches. The CDR3 here is CASSAQGGTEAFF. The CDR3 DNA follows: TGTGCCAGCAGTGCACAGGGGGGCACTGAAGCTTTCTTT.

This chain uses TRBV10-3 with TRBJ1-6, with TRBD1 matching over 7 bases. With V trimmed by 1 base and J by 10 bases, 4 bases remained unmatched. Germline CDR1 ENHRY, CDR2 SYGVKD. The CDR3 extends over 14 amino acids. In DNA form, the CDR3 reads TGTGCCATCAGTGAGTTGGGACAGCGATCACCCCTCCACTTT. Its translation: CAISELGQRSPLHF.

V gene TRBV6-1 combines with J gene TRBJ2-7; TRBD1 might be the D (6 bases). CDR1 and CDR2 from the germline V gene are MNHNS and SASEGT. V was trimmed by 2 bases and J by 7 bases, leaving 24 bases between them. The CDR3 runs to 17 residues. Here the CDR3 DNA reads TGTGCCAGCAGTGAAAAGGTCTGGACAGTCCCTCCTACGGAGCAGTACTTC. It codes for CASSEKVWTVPPTEQYF.

The rearrangement links TRBV6-5 to TRBJ2-7, with TRBD2 identical over 10 bases. CDR1 and CDR2 (germline): MNHEY, SVGAGI. This CDR3 comprises 15 residues. V dropped 6 bases and J dropped 2; count of bases not matched to a gene: 7. The CDR3 loop reads CASRNLAGEPYEQYF. In DNA, the CDR3 is TGTGCCAGCAGAAACCTAGCGGGAGAACCCTACGAGCAGTACTTC.

On this clone itself: Within the sample, other DNA sequences also encode this same CDR3. In DNA, the CDR3 is TGCGCCAGCAGCCAAGATGGGGGGAGGAACACTGAAGCTTTCTTT. Protein sequence: CASSQDGGRNTEAFF. The chain employs TRBV4-1 and TRBJ1-1; possibly TRBD1 for D (5 bases). Trimming removed 0 bases from V and 1 base from J, with 9 bases in between. Looked up from germline, CDR1 is MGHRA and CDR2 is YSYEKL. This CDR3 region has 15 residues.